These T cell receptor beta chains were read from a single sample in a study of cytomegalovirus exposure and HLA in healthy donors. Sequenced by immunoSEQ multiplex PCR; TCRdb stores in-frame clones only, minus some. The top ten clones hold 1.5% of a sample with around 170,000 clones, around 68% of them seen once. The sample consisted of PBMCs. The receptors were gathered from a girl aged 10-17 years in good health and CMV-seronegative. Both conserved end residues are part of each CDR3. D genes are given only for firm matches. Some rows mark clone size as missing; the rest say once, few, many or name a class of expanded clone.

V gene: TRBV6-5; J gene: TRBJ2-5; clone size: few; D gene: TRBD2; CDR3 DNA: TGTGCCAGCAGTTCCTCACGGGGGGTACAAGAGACCCAGTACTTC; CDR3 protein: CASSSSRGVQETQYF
V gene: TRBV19; J gene: TRBJ1-5; clone size: NA; D gene: NA; CDR3 DNA: TGTGCCAGTAGTCCGGCGGTCGGCCAGGGTCTTTATCAGCCCCAGCATTTT; CDR3 protein: CASSPAVGQGLYQPQHF
V gene: TRBV19; J gene: TRBJ2-3; clone size: NA; D gene: TRBD2; CDR3 DNA: TGTGCCAGTAGTAAACGGCGCGGGGGGAACACAGATACGCAGTATTTT; CDR3 protein: CASSKRRGGNTDTQYF
V gene: TRBV5-1; J gene: TRBJ2-3; clone size: NA; D gene: NA; CDR3 DNA: TGCGCCAGCAGCTCCCCCTGGGGTAGGGGCAGGGCGGATACGCAGTATTTT; CDR3 protein: CASSSPWGRGRADTQYF
V gene: TRBV2; J gene: TRBJ1-1; clone size: few; D gene: NA; CDR3 DNA: TGTGCCGGGGGGGAGGATACTGAAGCTTTCTTT; CDR3 protein: CAGGEDTEAFF
V gene: TRBV6-1; J gene: TRBJ1-1; clone size: NA; D gene: NA; CDR3 DNA: TGTGCCAGCAGTGAGGGCAGGGCCGAAGCTTTCTTT; CDR3 protein: CASSEGRAEAFF
V gene: TRBV5-1; J gene: TRBJ1-1; clone size: NA; D gene: NA; CDR3 DNA: TGCGCCAGCAGAAGAGGGCCGAACACTGAAGCTTTCTTT; CDR3 protein: CASRRGPNTEAFF
V gene: TRBV5-1; J gene: TRBJ1-5; clone size: NA; D gene: NA; CDR3 DNA: TGCGCCAGCAGCCCGCAGGGAGGGGGCAATCAGCCCCAGCATTTT; CDR3 protein: CASSPQGGGNQPQHF
V gene: TRBV13; J gene: TRBJ2-5; clone size: NA; D gene: TRBD2; CDR3 DNA: TGTGCCAGCAGCTTATCCGGGACTAGCGGGGCTAGCCAGTACTTC; CDR3 protein: CASSLSGTSGASQYF
V gene: TRBV2; J gene: TRBJ1-6; clone size: NA; D gene: TRBD1; CDR3 DNA: TGTGCCAGCAGTGAAGGGACCAGGACAGGGTATAATTCACCCCTCCACTTT; CDR3 protein: CASSEGTRTGYNSPLHF
V gene: TRBV5-4; J gene: TRBJ1-1; clone size: few; D gene: TRBD1; CDR3 DNA: TGTGCCAGCAGCTGGGGACAGGGAGGAGACACTGAAGCTTTCTTT; CDR3 protein: CASSWGQGGDTEAFF
V gene: TRBV29-1; J gene: TRBJ1-5; clone size: NA; D gene: TRBD1; CDR3 DNA: TGCAGCGTTGGAGAACAGGGGGGCAATCAGCCCCAGCATTTT; CDR3 protein: CSVGEQGGNQPQHF
V gene: TRBV5-1; J gene: TRBJ2-2; clone size: few; D gene: TRBD1; CDR3 DNA: TGCGCCAGCAGCCGAGGACAGGGGAACACCGGGGAGCTGTTTTTT; CDR3 protein: CASSRGQGNTGELFF
V gene: TRBV5-1; J gene: TRBJ2-1; clone size: NA; D gene: TRBD2; CDR3 DNA: TGCGCCAGCAGATGGACTAGCGGGGACAATGAGCAGTTCTTC; CDR3 protein: CASRWTSGDNEQFF
V gene: TRBV6-6; J gene: TRBJ2-2; clone size: NA; D gene: NA; CDR3 DNA: TGTGCCAGCAGTTGGGCGAGCGGCGTAGGCACCGGGGAGCTGTTTTTT; CDR3 protein: CASSWASGVGTGELFF
V gene: TRBV9; J gene: TRBJ2-4; clone size: NA; D gene: TRBD1; CDR3 DNA: TGTGCCAGCAGCGAGGGGACAGGGCGGAGGGACATTCAGTACTTC; CDR3 protein: CASSEGTGRRDIQYF
V gene: TRBV2; J gene: TRBJ2-7; clone size: NA; D gene: TRBD1; CDR3 DNA: TGTGCCAGCAACTCCCGGGACAGGCGAGACTACGAGCAGTACTTC; CDR3 protein: CASNSRDRRDYEQYF
V gene: TRBV11-2; J gene: TRBJ2-6; clone size: NA; D gene: TRBD1; CDR3 DNA: TGTGCCAGCAGTTCGGGACAGGTTAAACTCTCTGGGGCCAACGTCCTGACTTTC; CDR3 protein: CASSSGQVKLSGANVLTF
V gene: TRBV6-5; J gene: TRBJ2-6; clone size: few; D gene: TRBD1; CDR3 DNA: TGTGCCAGCAGTCTTACCGGGACAGGGAACGTCCTGACTTTC; CDR3 protein: CASSLTGTGNVLTF
V gene: TRBV7-3; J gene: TRBJ2-7; clone size: NA; D gene: NA; CDR3 DNA: TGTGCCAGCAGCTTAAGTCCGGACAGCTCCTACGAGCAGTACTTC; CDR3 protein: CASSLSPDSSYEQYF
V gene: TRBV5-4; J gene: TRBJ2-5; clone size: NA; D gene: TRBD1; CDR3 DNA: TGTGCCAGCAGTCCGGGACAGAGCAAACCGTACTTC; CDR3 protein: CASSPGQSKPYF
V gene: TRBV27; J gene: TRBJ1-1; clone size: NA; D gene: TRBD1; CDR3 DNA: TGTGCCAGCAGTTTAGTACAGGGGGCCGGCGCTTTCTTT; CDR3 protein: CASSLVQGAGAFF
V gene: TRBV2; J gene: TRBJ1-2; clone size: NA; D gene: NA; CDR3 DNA: TGTGCCAGCATCCGTGAGGAGGGAGGGAACTATGGCTACACCTTC; CDR3 protein: CASIREEGGNYGYTF
V gene: TRBV4-1; J gene: TRBJ2-7; clone size: NA; D gene: NA; CDR3 DNA: TGCGCCAGCAGCCAAGCCGGGCAGGGGTTCTACGAGCAGTACTTC; CDR3 protein: CASSQAGQGFYEQYF
V gene: TRBV19; J gene: TRBJ2-3; clone size: few; D gene: TRBD1; CDR3 DNA: TGTGCCAGTAGTATGGGACAGAGACCCTACCCCGGTTCTAGCACAGATACGCAGTATTTT; CDR3 protein: CASSMGQRPYPGSSTDTQYF
V gene: TRBV5-1; J gene: TRBJ1-4; clone size: NA; D gene: TRBD1; CDR3 DNA: TGCGCCAGCAGCTTGATCGGACAGGGACGTGAAAAACTGTTTTTT; CDR3 protein: CASSLIGQGREKLFF
V gene: TRBV4-2; J gene: TRBJ1-4; clone size: NA; D gene: TRBD1; CDR3 DNA: TGTGCCAGCAGCCCCCCAACAGGGGGTCTTACAACTAATGAAAAACTGTTTTTT; CDR3 protein: CASSPPTGGLTTNEKLFF
V gene: TRBV7-9; J gene: TRBJ1-2; clone size: few; D gene: NA; CDR3 DNA: TGTGCCAGCAGCTATAGGGGAGGGCAAGGCTACACCTTC; CDR3 protein: CASSYRGGQGYTF
V gene: TRBV27; J gene: TRBJ2-2; clone size: NA; D gene: NA; CDR3 DNA: TGTGCCAGCAGTTGGTTGGCGGGGATGAACACCGGGGAGCTGTTTTTT; CDR3 protein: CASSWLAGMNTGELFF
V gene: TRBV2; J gene: TRBJ2-3; clone size: NA; D gene: NA; CDR3 DNA: TGTGCCAGCAATGAGGAGGAGGATACGCAGTATTTT; CDR3 protein: CASNEEEDTQYF
V gene: TRBV7-8; J gene: TRBJ1-1; clone size: NA; D gene: NA; CDR3 DNA: TGTGCCAGCAGGGGGAGGGTACTGAACACTGAAGCTTTCTTT; CDR3 protein: CASRGRVLNTEAFF
V gene: TRBV7-9; J gene: TRBJ2-1; clone size: NA; D gene: NA; CDR3 DNA: TGTGCCAGCAGCGAGACAGGTAGCTCCTACAATGAGCAGTTCTTC; CDR3 protein: CASSETGSSYNEQFF